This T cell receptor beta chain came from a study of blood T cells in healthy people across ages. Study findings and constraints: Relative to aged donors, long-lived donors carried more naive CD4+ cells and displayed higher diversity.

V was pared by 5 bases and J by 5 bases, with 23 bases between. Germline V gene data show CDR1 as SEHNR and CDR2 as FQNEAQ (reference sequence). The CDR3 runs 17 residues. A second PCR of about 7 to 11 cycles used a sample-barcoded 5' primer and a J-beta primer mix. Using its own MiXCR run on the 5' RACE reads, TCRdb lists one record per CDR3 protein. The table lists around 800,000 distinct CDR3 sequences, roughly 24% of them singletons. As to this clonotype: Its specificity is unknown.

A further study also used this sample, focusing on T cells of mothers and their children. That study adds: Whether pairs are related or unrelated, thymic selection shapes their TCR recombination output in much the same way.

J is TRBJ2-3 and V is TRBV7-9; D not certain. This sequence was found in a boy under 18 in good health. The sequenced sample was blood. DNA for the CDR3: TGTGCCAGCAGCCCAATATCAGGAACAAGAATAGAAGATACGCAGTATTTT. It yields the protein CASSPISGTRIEDTQYF.